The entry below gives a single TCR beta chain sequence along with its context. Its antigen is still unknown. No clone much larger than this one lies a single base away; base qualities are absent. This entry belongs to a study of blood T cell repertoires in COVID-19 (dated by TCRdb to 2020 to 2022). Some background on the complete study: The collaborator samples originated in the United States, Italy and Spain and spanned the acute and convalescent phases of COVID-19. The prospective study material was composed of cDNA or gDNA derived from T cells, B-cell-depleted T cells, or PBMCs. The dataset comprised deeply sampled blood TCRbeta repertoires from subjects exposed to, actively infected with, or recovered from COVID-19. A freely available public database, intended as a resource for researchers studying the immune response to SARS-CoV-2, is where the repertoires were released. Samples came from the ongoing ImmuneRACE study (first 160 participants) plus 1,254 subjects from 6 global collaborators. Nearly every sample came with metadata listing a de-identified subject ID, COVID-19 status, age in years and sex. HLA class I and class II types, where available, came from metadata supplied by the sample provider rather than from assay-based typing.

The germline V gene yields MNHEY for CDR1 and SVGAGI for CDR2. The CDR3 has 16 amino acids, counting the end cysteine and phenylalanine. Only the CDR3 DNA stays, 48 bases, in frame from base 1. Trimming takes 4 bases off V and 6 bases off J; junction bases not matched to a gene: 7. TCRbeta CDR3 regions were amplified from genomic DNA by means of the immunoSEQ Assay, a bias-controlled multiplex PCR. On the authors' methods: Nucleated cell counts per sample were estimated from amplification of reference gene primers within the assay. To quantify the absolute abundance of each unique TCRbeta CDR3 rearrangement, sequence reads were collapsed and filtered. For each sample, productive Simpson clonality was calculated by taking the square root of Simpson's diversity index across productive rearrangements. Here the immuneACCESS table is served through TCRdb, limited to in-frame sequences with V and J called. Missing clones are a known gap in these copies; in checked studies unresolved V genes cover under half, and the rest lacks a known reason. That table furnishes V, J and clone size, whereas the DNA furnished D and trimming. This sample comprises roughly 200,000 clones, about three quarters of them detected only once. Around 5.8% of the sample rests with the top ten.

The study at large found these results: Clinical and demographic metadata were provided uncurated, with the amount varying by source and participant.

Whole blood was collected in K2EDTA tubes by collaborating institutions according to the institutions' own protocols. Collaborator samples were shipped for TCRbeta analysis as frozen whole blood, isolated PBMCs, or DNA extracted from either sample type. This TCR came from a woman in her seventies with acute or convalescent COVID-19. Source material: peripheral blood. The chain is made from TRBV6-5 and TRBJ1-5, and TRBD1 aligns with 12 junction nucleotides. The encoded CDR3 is CASSSRDRGPGQPQHF. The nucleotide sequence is TGTGCCAGCAGTTCCCGGGACAGGGGGCCGGGTCAGCCCCAGCATTTT.